Reported below is one T cell receptor (beta chain). Clones were read by immunoSEQ multiplex PCR, and TCRdb kept only the in-frame ones, dropping some. Seen here are 40,000 to 45,000 clones, roughly 89% observed once, and the top ten hold roughly 1.1%. The data are from a study of T cell changes during pregnancy in multiple sclerosis. Trimming took 6 bases from V and 5 from J, leaving 20 bases between them. The CDR3 has 15 amino acids. In germline, CDR1 is MNHNY, CDR2 SVGAGI (reference sequence). Material: CD4+ T cells from peripheral blood mononuclear cells, obtained in the first trimester of pregnancy. This rearrangement joins TRBV6-6 to TRBJ2-7; tentatively, D is TRBD1 (6 bases). The TCR was taken from a female donor with multiple sclerosis, enrolled in a pregnancy study. The CDR3 region is CASREGGWVADEQYF. In DNA form, the CDR3 reads TGTGCCAGCAGGGAAGGGGGATGGGTAGCTGACGAGCAGTACTTC.